These T cell receptor beta chains were read from a single sample in a study of technical replicates of blood from a few donors. The method was immunoSEQ multiplex PCR; TCRdb's version includes in-frame clones alone and lacks a portion of them. The sample comprises some 80,000 clones, 90% to 95% of which are singletons, and about 0.4% rests with the top ten. The material sequenced was T cells isolated from PBMCs. The receptor source for this set is a human donor in good health. The CDR3 runs from the conserved cysteine through the conserved F or W. A D gene is named only where the DNA matches it firmly.

>TRBJ2-7|TRBD1|TRBV29-1
CSVRTGLGYEQYF
TGCAGCGTTCGGACAGGCCTCGGCTACGAGCAGTACTTC
>TRBJ1-5|-|TRBV7-2
CASSLSLQDYQPQHF
TGTGCCAGCAGCTTAAGTCTTCAGGACTATCAGCCCCAGCATTTT
>TRBJ1-1|-|TRBV6-5
CASSYLMNTEAFF
TGTGCCAGCAGTTACCTAATGAACACTGAAGCTTTCTTT
>TRBJ2-7|TRBD1|TRBV11-3
CASSQTRTGGNYEQYF
TGTGCCAGCAGCCAGACCCGGACAGGGGGAAATTACGAGCAGTACTTC
>TRBJ2-3|-|TRBV6-6
CASSQQTNTQYF
TGTGCCAGCAGTCAACAGACGAACACGCAGTATTTT
>TRBJ1-4|-|TRBV30
CAVRDLATNEKLFF
TGTGCTGTCCGGGACTTAGCCACTAATGAAAAACTGTTTTTT
>TRBJ1-5|-|TRBV5-1
CASSFEGSGNQPQHF
TGCGCCAGCAGCTTCGAGGGATCTGGCAATCAGCCCCAGCATTTT
>TRBJ2-1|TRBD2|TRBV30
CACSTSGRSHEQFF
TGTGCCTGCTCGACTAGCGGGAGGTCTCATGAGCAGTTCTTC
>TRBJ2-1|TRBD2|TRBV28
CASSFLAGGNIDEQFF
TGTGCCAGCAGTTTCTTAGCGGGAGGAAATATCGATGAGCAGTTCTTC
>TRBJ2-1|-|TRBV7-3
CASSLGGPNNEQFF
TGTGCCAGCAGCCTTGGAGGGCCCAACAATGAGCAGTTCTTC
>TRBJ1-5|-|TRBV11-2
CASSLGRQPQHF
TGTGCCAGCAGCCTTGGGAGACAGCCCCAGCATTTT
>TRBJ2-1|TRBD2|TRBV2
CASRATSGPNNEQFF
TGTGCCAGCCGGGCTACTAGCGGCCCTAACAATGAGCAGTTCTTC
>TRBJ2-7|-|TRBV11-2
CASSLYAGPAYEQYF
TGTGCCAGCAGCTTGTACGCAGGGCCTGCCTACGAGCAGTACTTC
>TRBJ1-2|-|TRBV10-1
CASSGWSYGYTF
TGCGCCAGCAGTGGATGGAGCTATGGCTACACCTTC
>TRBJ2-3|TRBD2|TRBV7-2
CASGSGTSGRASQYF
TGTGCCAGCGGCTCCGGGACTAGCGGGAGGGCCTCGCAGTATTTT
>TRBJ2-3|TRBD1|TRBV10-3
CAISLQGRTDTQYF
TGTGCCATCAGCTTACAGGGGCGCACAGATACGCAGTATTTT
>TRBJ1-1|-|TRBV4-3
CASSRRENTEAFF
TGCGCCAGCAGCCGCAGGGAAAACACTGAAGCTTTCTTT
>TRBJ1-5|-|TRBV7-8
CASSLGGAGNQPQHF
TGTGCCAGCAGCTTAGGGGGCGCAGGCAATCAGCCCCAGCATTTT
>TRBJ2-2|-|TRBV10-3
CAISKSAGELFF
TGTGCCATCAGTAAATCAGCCGGGGAGCTGTTTTTT
>TRBJ1-1|-|TRBV7-9
CASTSIGVNTEAFF
TGTGCCAGCACCAGTATCGGAGTGAACACTGAAGCTTTCTTT
>TRBJ2-7|TRBD2|TRBV6-1
CASSVGLAIDEQYF
TGTGCCAGCAGTGTAGGACTAGCGATCGACGAGCAGTACTTC
>TRBJ1-1|-|TRBV9
CASSVGGGREAFF
TGTGCCAGCAGCGTAGGGGGAGGTCGAGAAGCTTTCTTT